Listed here are 10 T cell receptor beta chains from one sample, sequenced in a study of blood T cell repertoires in COVID-19. TCRdb keeps only in-frame clones here, not all; method: immunoSEQ multiplex PCR. This sample has under 200,000 clones; about 90% occur once, and the top ten carry about 6.5%. Sample: PBMCs or T cells enriched from blood (not recorded which). All receptors come from a woman aged 50 to 60 who had recovered from COVID-19.

The chain is built from TRBV20-1 and TRBJ1-4, with D possibly TRBD1 on 6 matching bases. Germline-derived CDR1 and CDR2 are DFQATT and SNEGSKA (reference sequence). V gave up 3 bases and J gave up 0 bases, with 14 bases separating them. This CDR3 has 16 residues. The CDR3 here is CSASLVRGATNEKLFF. Written as DNA, the CDR3 is TGCAGTGCTAGTTTGGTCAGGGGTGCAACTAATGAAAAACTGTTTTTT.

J is TRBJ2-3 and V is TRBV12-1; the D segment call TRBD2 is taken from the table without a DNA check. TRBV12-1 is given as a pseudogene. This CDR3 contains 13 residues. For the CDR3, the DNA is TGTGCCAGCAGCTTTCCTAACACAGATACGCAGTATTTT. It is translated as CASSFPNTDTQYF.

The sample holds a few counts of this clone. The chain joins TRBV6-5 to TRBJ1-1, with D possibly matching TRBD1 (6 bases). This CDR3 is 13 amino acids long. The ends were cut back, 4 bases at V and 2 bases at J, with 8 bases in the middle. The germline V gene has CDR1 MNHEY and CDR2 SVGAGI. CDR3 sequence reads: CASSWTANTEAFF. The CDR3, as DNA: TGTGCCAGCAGTTGGACAGCTAACACTGAAGCTTTCTTT.

With regard to this clone: This same CDR3 is encoded by further DNA sequences in the sample. The J gene is TRBJ2-1, the V gene TRBV3-1 (or the pseudogene TRBV3-2); D unresolved. Germline V gene sequence: CDR1 LGHDT, CDR2 YNNKEL (reference sequence). The V and J ends lost 2 bases and 5 bases respectively, with 4 bases between them. This CDR3 has 12 residues. The chain's CDR3 is CASSQRDNEQFF. The CDR3 nucleotides are TGTGCCAGCAGCCAACGGGACAATGAGCAGTTCTTC.

This clone showed up many times. This chain joins TRBV29-1 and TRBJ2-6; D may be TRBD2 (6 bases). V shed 1 base and J shed 2 bases, with 9 bases lying between them. The germline gives CDR1 SQVTM, CDR2 ANQGSEA. The CDR3 loop spans 15 amino acids. CDR3 amino acids: CSVEVGGTGANVLTF. The CDR3, as DNA: TGCAGCGTTGAAGTTGGGGGGACTGGGGCCAACGTCCTGACTTTC.

This chain links TRBV11-3 with TRBJ2-7; no reliable D call. Germline V gives CDR1 SGHNT, CDR2 YENEEA. The V end was cut by 2 bases, the J end by 1 base, with 9 bases between. The CDR3 sequence is 14 residues long. CDR3 nucleotides: TGTGCCAGCAGCTTATTTCTTACATCCTACGAGCAGTACTTC. It yields the protein CASSLFLTSYEQYF.

V and J are TRBV29-1 and TRBJ1-2; 7 nucleotides agree with TRBD1. CDR3 size: 13 residues. Germline V gives CDR1 SQVTM, CDR2 ANQGSEA. Trimming took 2 bases from V and 4 from J; bases not matched to a gene: 4. The CDR3 region is CSVERDSRYGYTF. The DNA for the CDR3 is TGCAGCGTTGAACGGGACAGCCGCTATGGCTACACCTTC.

The chain joins TRBV19 to TRBJ1-4; D possibly corresponds to TRBD1 (6 bases). CDR1 LNHDA and CDR2 SQIVND come from the germline V gene (reference sequence). This CDR3 comprises 14 residues. Deletions cut 6 bases from V and 7 bases from J, with 15 bases between. DNA for the CDR3: TGTGCCAGTAGCAAGACCGGACAGCTTGAAAAACTGTTTTTT. The encoded protein is CASSKTGQLEKLFF.

This clone has only one observation. The chain couples TRBV28 to TRBJ1-1, with D tentatively TRBD1 (6 bases). Looked up from germline, CDR1 is MDHEN and CDR2 is SYDVKM. V shed 9 bases and J shed 1 base, with 12 bases lying between them. The CDR3 totals 13 residues. In DNA form, the CDR3 reads TGTGCCAGTATCCGGACAGAGAACACTGAAGCTTTCTTT. Amino acids: CASIRTENTEAFF. Filled out from reference TRBV28 and TRBJ1-1, the complete variable domain reads DVKVTQSSRYLVKRTGEKVFLECVQDMDHENMFWYRQDPGLGLRLIYFSYDVKMKEKGDIPEGYSVSREKKERFSLILESASTNQTSMYLCASIRTENTEAFFGQGTRLTVV.

The V gene is TRBV15, the J gene TRBJ1-1; a weak D match, TRBD1 (5 bases). V lost 2 bases to trimming and J lost 7 bases, with 14 bases between them. Germline-derived CDR1 and CDR2 are LNHNV and YYDKDF (reference sequence). This CDR3 has 14 amino acids. CDR3 DNA sequence: TGTGCCACCAGCAGATTGGTGGCCGGGGGTGAAGCTTTCTTT. This sequence encodes CATSRLVAGGEAFF.